Presented here are 9 T cell receptor beta chains from one specimen sequenced in a study of T cell repertoires in cytomegalovirus infection. No antigen has been assigned to these receptors. TCRdb reprocessed the reads with MiXCR, giving one entry per CDR3 protein. The sample lists about 920,000 distinct CDR3 sequences, 30% to 40% occurring once. The sample here was cultured CD8+ T cells from PBMCs, taken from culture after CMV antigen stimulation. These TCRs come from a human donor in good health (CMV status not recorded). Some clones in this sample may be carry-over from other donors' samples.

The V call is TRBV24-1, the J call TRBJ1-4; 12 bases fit TRBD1. This CDR3 region has 18 residues. CDR1 and CDR2 (germline): KGHDR, SFDVKD. The ends lost 4 bases at V and 5 bases at J; junction bases unmatched: 10. CDR3 sequence reads: CATSEEPGQGAENEKLFF. The CDR3 DNA follows: TGTGCCACCAGTGAAGAGCCGGGACAGGGGGCGGAGAATGAAAAACTGTTTTTT.

This clonotype was detected many times. This sequence joins TRBV7-6 and TRBJ2-3, with TRBD1 identical over 10 bases. The CDR3 extends over 18 amino acids. Looked up from germline, CDR1 is SGHVS and CDR2 is FNYEAQ. Trimming removed 5 bases from V and 4 bases from J; junction bases left unmatched: 15. CDR3 in DNA: TGTGCCAGCAGCCTTTTAAGCCGAGGGACAGGGGTAGCAGATACGCAGTATTTT. Protein sequence: CASSLLSRGTGVADTQYF.

The rearrangement joins TRBV6-1 to TRBJ2-7, with 10 bases lining up with TRBD1. The V segment lost 5 bases and the J segment 3 bases; nucleotides outside the gene matches: 10. The CDR3 extends over 16 amino acids. Germline lookup yields CDR1 MNHNS and CDR2 SASEGT. The CDR3 nucleotides are TGTGCCAGCAGTTCTTTCCGGGACAGGGGCCACTACGAGCAGTACTTC. It yields the protein CASSSFRDRGHYEQYF.

This clonotype was seen many times. The chain couples TRBV12-3 or TRBV12-4 to TRBJ1-2; 7 bases agree with TRBD1. V gave up 0 bases and J gave up 2 bases; unmatched junction bases: 6. The CDR3 totals 16 residues. This chain's CDR3 is CASSLAYQGGNYGYTF. The CDR3 coding sequence is TGTGCCAGCAGTTTAGCGTATCAGGGGGGAAACTATGGCTACACCTTC.

There are many counts of this clonotype. The rearrangement uses TRBV6-5 and TRBJ1-1; D is unclear. V lost 0 bases and J lost 1, with 12 bases in between. CDR3 length equals 16 residues. Germline CDR1 and CDR2: MNHEY and SVGAGI. The CDR3 region is CASSYSLQRENTEAFF. The DNA for the CDR3 is TGTGCCAGCAGTTACTCGCTTCAGAGGGAGAACACTGAAGCTTTCTTT.

The chain recombines TRBV19 with TRBJ2-7, with D unclear. The CDR3 is made up of 10 amino acids. Germline lookup yields CDR1 LNHDA and CDR2 SQIVND (reference sequence). This CDR3 is CASSTNPSTV. The DNA of the CDR3 is TGTGCCAGTAGTACCAACCCGTCCACCGTC.

The gene calls are TRBV5-6 and TRBJ2-3; 14 positions match TRBD2. Trimming took 5 bases from V and 4 from J; bases not matched to a gene: 6. This CDR3 is built from 16 residues. The V gene's germline CDR1 is SGHDT and CDR2 YYEEEE. The CDR3: CASSFMTSGGADTQYF. The CDR3 bases are TGTGCCAGCAGTTTTATGACTAGCGGGGGGGCAGATACGCAGTATTTT.

This clonotype has at least ten counts. The V call is TRBV7-9, the J call TRBJ2-6; possibly TRBD1 for D (5 bases). Germline V gives CDR1 SEHNR, CDR2 FQNEAQ (reference sequence). V was pared by 8 bases and J by 5 bases, with 28 bases between. The CDR3 has 19 residues. The CDR3 here is CASPLWGKEYTTWANVLTF. In DNA form, the CDR3 reads TGTGCCAGCCCGCTCTGGGGCAAAGAGTACACTACTTGGGCCAACGTCCTGACTTTC.

The CDR3 loop reads CASRNLGHTLGDEQFF. DNA of the CDR3: TGTGCCAGCAGAAACTTAGGACATACCCTAGGAGATGAGCAGTTCTTC. V gene TRBV28 combines with J gene TRBJ2-1; D perhaps matches TRBD1 (5 bases). The CDR3 runs 16 residues. From germline, CDR1 is MDHEN and CDR2 SYDVKM. The V and J ends lost 6 bases and 8 bases respectively, with 23 bases between them.